Following are 24 T cell receptor beta chains from one sample sequenced in a study of vaccination and CD4 T cells after COVID-19. With the Oncomine TCR Beta short-read assay, DNA from cultured CD4+ T cells was sequenced. TCRdb redid the calling of the PCR reads with MiXCR, one entry per CDR3 protein. The sample includes 22,000 or so distinct CDR3 sequences, just under 45% seen only once; the top ten take 11% to 15%. Treatment denoted: roughly nine-day PBMC culture with coronavirus spike peptide pools or control peptides (ViraFEST assay). These receptors are not linked to any known antigen. Sequencing input: CD4+ T cells from blood, cultured in vitro. The receptors derive from a human donor who had recovered from COVID-19.

The sample holds a few counts of this clonotype. In DNA, the CDR3 is TGTGCCAGCCTTAGCGGGGGGTTGCTGAACACCGGGGAGCTGTTTTTT. This gives the protein CASLSGGLLNTGELFF. V is TRBV7-8 and J is TRBJ2-2, with 10 bases fitting TRBD2. V gave up 8 bases and J gave up 1 base; unmatched junction bases: 7. This CDR3 has 16 amino acids. Germline assignment: CDR1 SGHVS and CDR2 FQNEAQ.

In DNA, the CDR3 is TGCGCCAGCAGCTTGGGTTTGCGGACCCCCCTCAGGACAGATACGCAGTATTTT. Protein sequence: CASSLGLRTPLRTDTQYF. This chain connects TRBV5-1 to TRBJ2-3; D gene ambiguous. Trimming pared 0 bases from V and 3 bases from J, leaving 20 bases between. The CDR3 runs 18 residues. The V gene's germline CDR1 is SGHRS and CDR2 YFSETQ.

The chain carries TRBV6-2 or TRBV6-3 and TRBJ2-1; D gene ambiguous. The V gene's germline CDR1 is MNHEY and CDR2 SVGEGT. This CDR3 has 12 residues. Trimming removed 6 bases at V and 4 bases at J, with 7 bases between. The DNA for the CDR3 is TGTGCCAGCAGCCCCTTGTACAATGAGCAGTTCTTC. Translated, it gives CASSPLYNEQFF.

This clonotype appeared a single time. This rearrangement joins TRBV19 to TRBJ1-1, with D hard to call. V shed 3 bases and J shed 1 base, with 9 bases lying between them. Germline V CDR1 and CDR2: LNHDA, SQIVND (reference sequence). The CDR3 runs 14 residues. The CDR3 DNA follows: TGTGCCAGTAGTATTCTACAGCAGAACACTGAAGCTTTCTTT. Its translation is CASSILQQNTEAFF.

This clonotype was seen only a few times. The chain joins TRBV27 to TRBJ2-7; 7 nucleotides align to TRBD1. The CDR3 covers 15 residues. In germline, CDR1 is MNHEY, CDR2 SMNVEV (reference sequence). The J segment lost 7 bases and the V segment lost 3 bases, leaving 12 bases of the junction unmatched. CDR3 sequence: CASSLTGLQSGEQYF. CDR3 nucleotides: TGTGCCAGCAGTTTGACAGGGCTACAATCGGGGGAGCAGTACTTC.

This chain uses TRBV5-1 with TRBJ1-1; D is possibly TRBD1 (5 bases). Per germline, CDR1 SGHRS and CDR2 YFSETQ. Trimming took off 3 bases at V and 6 bases at J, with 15 bases between the two ends. The CDR3 extends over 14 amino acids. The CDR3 region has the DNA TGCGCCAGCAGCTACCAGGGTTTTGGTGCTGAAGCTTTCTTT. Amino acid sequence: CASSYQGFGAEAFF.

Turning to this clonotype: A much larger clonotype is one base distant, so this may be a read error. The rearrangement joins TRBV5-1 to TRBJ2-5, with TRBD1 matching 7 bases. The CDR3 is made up of 18 amino acids. CDR1 and CDR2 from the germline V gene are SGHRS and YFSETQ. The CDR3 DNA reads TGCGCCAACAGCTTTAGGGGGCTGTCCCCCGGCGTCCAAGAGACCCAGTACTTC. Translation: CANSFRGLSPGVQETQYF. Using reference TRBV5-1 and TRBJ2-5 for the parts outside the CDR3, the full variable domain is KAGVTQTPRYLIKTRGQQVTLSCSPISGHRSVSWYQQTPGQGLQFLFEYFSETQRNKGNFPGRFSGRQFSNSRSEMNVSTLELGDSALYLCANSFRGLSPGVQETQYFGPGTRLLVL.

This sequence joins TRBV30 and TRBJ2-3; D not resolved. Per germline, CDR1 GTSNPN and CDR2 SVGIG (reference sequence). The CDR3 sequence is 13 residues long. The V gene lost 7 bases and the J gene lost 2 bases, with 13 bases spanning the gap. DNA of the CDR3: TGTGCCTTAGGGTTATCCTTCACAGATACGCAGTATTTT. Protein sequence: CALGLSFTDTQYF.

The rearrangement joins TRBV19 to TRBJ2-7, with 7 bases matching TRBD2. The CDR3 runs to 15 residues. J gave up 2 bases and V 4 bases, and 8 bases lay outside the gene matches. The V gene's germline CDR1 is LNHDA and CDR2 SQIVND (reference sequence). CDR3 protein: CASSREGGFPYEQYF. CDR3 coding DNA: TGTGCCAGTAGTAGGGAGGGCGGTTTCCCCTACGAGCAGTACTTC. Together with reference TRBV19 and TRBJ2-7, the CDR3 gives the full variable domain: DGGITQSPKYLFRKEGQNVTLSCEQNLNHDAMYWYRQDPGQGLRLIYYSQIVNDFQKGDIAEGYSVSREKKESFPLTVTSAQKNPTAFYLCASSREGGFPYEQYFGPGTRLTVT.

The chain has TRBV6-1 and TRBJ2-3; possibly TRBD1 for D (5 bases). The CDR3 runs to 13 residues. Germline CDR1 is MNHNS and CDR2 is SASEGT. V was shortened by 3 bases and J by 3 bases, with 7 bases between the two germline ends. Written as DNA, the CDR3 is TGTGCCAGCAGTGAGCCAGGGACAGATACGCAGTATTTT. It translates to CASSEPGTDTQYF.

This clonotype occurred a few times. In DNA form, the CDR3 reads TGTGCCAGCAGTCTCGGACTAGCGGGCGAGGCGCAGTATTTT. It codes for CASSLGLAGEAQYF. V is TRBV28 and J is TRBJ2-3, with 11 bases that match TRBD2. The CDR3 has 14 amino acids. The V and J ends lost 5 bases and 10 bases, in that order; junction bases with no gene match: 8. Germline V gene data show CDR1 as MDHEN and CDR2 as SYDVKM. The whole variable domain, remainder taken from reference TRBV28 and TRBJ2-3, is DVKVTQSSRYLVKRTGEKVFLECVQDMDHENMFWYRQDPGLGLRLIYFSYDVKMKEKGDIPEGYSVSREKKERFSLILESASTNQTSMYLCASSLGLAGEAQYFGPGTRLTVL.

The sample holds a few counts of this clonotype. The chain combines TRBV20-1 with TRBJ1-1, with D hard to call. Germline lookup yields CDR1 DFQATT and CDR2 SNEGSKA (reference sequence). The V end was cut by 0 bases, the J end by 8 bases, with 7 bases between. The CDR3 length is 11 residues. The CDR3 DNA reads TGCAGTGCTAGAGATCAGGCCGAAGCTTTCTTT. Translation: CSARDQAEAFF.

The V and J genes are TRBV12-3 or TRBV12-4 and TRBJ1-2; unclear D gene. V was shortened by 2 bases and J by 7 bases, with 11 bases between the two germline ends. The CDR3 is made up of 13 amino acids. The CDR3 coding sequence is TGTGCCAGCAGTTTATTTGAGGATGGTGGCTACACCTTC. Translated: CASSLFEDGGYTF.

This clonotype was picked up a small number of times. The chain joins TRBV6-2 or TRBV6-3 to TRBJ2-2, with D uncertain. This CDR3 comprises 13 residues. V was shortened by 6 bases and J by 7 bases, with 12 bases between the two germline ends. The germline CDR1 and CDR2 sequences are MNHEY and SVGEGT. The CDR3 nucleotides read TGTGCCAGCAGCAGACCAGAACTCGGGGAGCTGTTTTTT. Translation: CASSRPELGELFF.

The J gene is TRBJ2-2, the V gene TRBV19; 8 bases match TRBD1. Germline CDR1 reads LNHDA; CDR2 reads SQIVND (reference sequence). V lost 6 bases and J lost 0; bases outside the gene matches: 3. This CDR3 contains 15 residues. CDR3 sequence (DNA): TGTGCCAGTAGGACAGGGGCCTCGAACACCGGGGAGCTGTTTTTT. This sequence encodes CASRTGASNTGELFF.

Relative to its sample, this clonotype is medium-sized. The chain couples TRBV20-1 to TRBJ1-4; 7 nucleotides line up with TRBD1. V shed 0 bases, J shed 8 bases, and the junction held 6 bases outside the gene matches. The germline V gene has CDR1 DFQATT and CDR2 SNEGSKA (reference sequence). The CDR3 loop spans 14 amino acids. CDR3 in amino acids: CSAREQGRREKLFF. In DNA, the CDR3 is TGCAGTGCTAGAGAACAGGGGAGAAGAGAAAAACTGTTTTTT.

V is TRBV5-1 and J is TRBJ1-5, with D perhaps TRBD1 (5 bases). The germline V gene encodes CDR1 SGHRS and CDR2 YFSETQ. V was trimmed by 3 bases and J by 2 bases, leaving 12 bases between them. The CDR3 covers 15 residues. CDR3 amino acids: CASSWGTGRNQPQHF. The DNA of the CDR3 is TGCGCCAGCAGCTGGGGAACAGGCCGCAATCAGCCCCAGCATTTT.

The J gene is TRBJ1-5, the V gene TRBV20-1, with 9 bases aligning to TRBD1. In germline, CDR1 is DFQATT, CDR2 SNEGSKA (reference sequence). This CDR3 has 13 residues. In DNA form, the CDR3 reads TGCGGGGGGACAGGGAACAGCAATCAGCCCCAGCATTTT. Residues: CGGTGNSNQPQHF.

This clonotype was detected only a few times. The genes are TRBV6-1 and TRBJ1-2; 9 bases match TRBD1. The length of the CDR3 is 15 residues. J gave up 8 bases and V 5 bases, and 12 bases lay outside the gene matches. The germline gives CDR1 MNHNS, CDR2 SASEGT. The CDR3 spells CASSLDRGNMLGYTF. In nucleotides, the CDR3 is TGTGCCAGCAGTCTGGACAGGGGCAATATGTTAGGCTACACCTTC.

The table lists this clonotype with a few counts. The chain carries TRBV20-1 and TRBJ2-4, with TRBD2 matching over 7 bases. Germline trimming cut 5 bases from V and 1 base from J; bases unmatched to any gene: 11. This CDR3 contains 16 residues. Germline CDR1 reads DFQATT; CDR2 reads SNEGSKA (reference sequence). The CDR3 bases are TGCAGTGCTCCCCCGGGGAGCGGGAAGGCCAAAAACATTCAGTACTTC. Translating gives CSAPPGSGKAKNIQYF.

The V gene is TRBV12-2, the J gene TRBJ2-7; TRBD1 reflects the table's D call only, with no check against the DNA. TRBV12-2 is a pseudogene. The CDR3 consists of 15 residues. CDR3 coding DNA: TGTGCAAGTCGCTTAGCGGGGCCTAAGAGGGGCGAGCAGTACTTC. As protein: CASRLAGPKRGEQYF.

This sequence joins TRBV5-1 and TRBJ2-3, with 9 bases that match TRBD1. Germline assignment: CDR1 SGHRS and CDR2 YFSETQ. This CDR3 has 14 residues. V gave up 0 bases and J gave up 5 bases; unmatched junction bases: 1. DNA for the CDR3: TGCGCCAGCAGCTTGGGACAGGGGGAAGATACGCAGTATTTT. It translates to CASSLGQGEDTQYF.

The V call is TRBV6-4, the J call TRBJ2-1; 9 positions agree with TRBD2. This CDR3 spans 15 amino acids. The junction had 2 bases not matched to a gene; V was cut back by 5 bases and J by 0 bases. The germline CDR1 and CDR2 sequences are MRHNA and SNTAGT. The CDR3 DNA follows: TGTGCCAGCAGTTTTAGCGGGAGCTCCTACAATGAGCAGTTCTTC. Translated, it gives CASSFSGSSYNEQFF.

This clonotype appeared a few times. V is TRBV20-1 and J is TRBJ2-5; 7 bases align to TRBD2. The CDR3 is made up of 15 amino acids. V lost 1 base, J lost 0 bases, and 5 bases stayed unmatched. Germline V gene data show CDR1 as DFQATT and CDR2 as SNEGSKA (reference sequence). The CDR3 DNA sequence: TGCAGTGCTAGAGTGGCAGGGAGGGACCAAGAGACCCAGTACTTC. Its translation: CSARVAGRDQETQYF.